This entry describes one TCR beta chain. Its antigen target is currently unknown. It has no much larger one-base neighbor in the sample; base qualities were not kept. The sample is drawn from a study of tumor-infiltrating lymphocytes in primary liver carcinoma (dated by TCRdb to the late 2010s). For context, the study as a whole: Of the five patients, three men and two women aged 30 to 69 years, four had hepatocellular carcinoma and one had combined HCC and intrahepatic cholangiocarcinoma. Across five regions of each liver tumor, along with adjacent normal tissue and blood, the study brought together TCRbeta repertoire sequencing, expression microarrays and whole-exome sequencing. Each sample produced about 3.5 to 8 million productive TCRbeta reads, and read depth showed no significant difference between tissue types. TCRbeta repertoire sequencing covered 35 specimens from 5 patients: around 25 tumor regions, 5 adjacent noncancerous liver tissues and 5 peripheral blood samples. The five patients had tumors staged T1-T3 N0M0, with maximum diameters ranging from about 4.2 to 11 cm. Reproducibility between technical replicate repertoires was high, with correlation coefficients above 0.95 and mean shared-clone rates approximately 0.9. What the research found in general, with its limitations: Because the samples were bulk and unsorted, CD4+ and CD8+ T cell repertoires could not be compared. Because sequencing covered only the TCR beta chain and unpaired alpha chains were not captured, true repertoire diversity is likely underestimated. The top 250 clones accounted for a significantly greater share of the repertoire in tumors than in blood (p = 0.039). Repertoire overlap was higher between tumor regions (mean roughly 36%) than tumor-adjacent (17%) or tumor-blood (roughly 14%) pairs, consistent with antigen-driven expansion. Only a few patients were included in the study, and the authors note that the findings should be validated in a larger study.

Without any cell sorting, total RNA and DNA were extracted together from about 20-30 mg of bulk tissue using the AllPrep DNA/RNA mini kit. Between late 2015 and March 2016, a few patients in China with histopathologically diagnosed primary liver carcinoma had surgical resection. At the time of sampling, the patients were treatment-naive and had chronic HBV infection. Each fresh piece of tumor and adjacent tissue was cut in two, with one half stored in RNAlater at -80 degrees C and the other half sent for histology. Using a constant-region primer and ProtoScript II reverse transcriptase, TCRbeta-specific cDNA was reverse-transcribed from about 0.45 ug total RNA. Three nested multiplex PCR rounds, following a slightly modified ARM-PCR procedure, were used to build the TCRbeta libraries. Each of the first two PCR rounds ran for about 9 cycles and used multiplex TRBV1-TRBV30 forward primers together with a Cbeta reverse primer. A final 25-cycle PCR with Deep VentR polymerase added sample barcodes and Illumina adapters. Before sequencing, amplicons between 200 and 500 bp were purified from gel using a QIAquick gel extraction kit. The TCRbeta amplicons were sequenced with 250-bp paired-end reads on an Illumina HiSeq 2500. As for the original processing: Quality trimming of reads was performed with Trimmomatic v0.33, and paired reads were merged with FLASH v1.2.11 so that full CDR3 sequences could be recovered. V, D and J germline segments were assigned to the rearranged TCRbeta sequences using MiGEC v1.2.1b. VDJtools v1.0.0 computed clonotype statistics and Shannon-Wiener diversity indices. Except for diversity analysis, only each sample's 250 most abundant clonotypes were used in subsequent analyses to reduce sampling bias. The public sequencing data were trimmed at Q25 with fastp and processed into clonotypes with MiXCR by TCRdb, which kept only in-frame beta chains. For every CDR3 protein sequence, its rows merge into one entry that carries the most common genes and DNA. TCRdb, not the original authors, processed these V and J calls. The sample yields 80,000 or so distinct CDR3 sequences; approximately 70% were counted once. The top ten clones comprise 26% of the sample.

Trimming takes 7 bases off V and 5 bases off J; junction bases not matched to a gene: 17. CDR1 and CDR2 (SQVTM, ANQGSEA) derive from the germline V gene. From the cysteine up to the phenylalanine, the CDR3 has a length of 16 residues. This entry keeps only the CDR3 DNA: 48 bases, framed from base 1. In this chain, TRBV29-1 is recombined with TRBJ2-3, with TRBD2 matching 8 junction bases. Sequenced sample: tumor-adjacent normal liver tissue. This TCR was recovered from a man aged 35-49 years with primary liver carcinoma and hepatitis B virus infection. In nucleotide form, the sequence is TGCAGCGCTCGTGACTGGTTAGCGGGAAAAAGAGATACGCAGTATTTT. The encoded protein is CSARDWLAGKRDTQYF.